This TCR beta chain was sequenced in a study of T cell responses to AZD1222 COVID-19 vaccine. Study background: Second-dose intervals of approximately 4 or approximately 12 weeks were pooled.

Produced via immunoSEQ multiplex PCR; TCRdb's table is partial and in-frame only. The sample carries over 45,000 clones, around 88% recorded once. Study-wide results and limits: Repertoire samples came only from after the peak T cell response.

This clone came up once. No antigen is known for it. CDR1 and CDR2 from the germline V gene are LNHDA and SQIVND (reference sequence). The J segment lost 15 bases and the V segment lost 0 bases, leaving 10 bases of the junction unmatched. CDR3 length equals 14 residues. This chain connects TRBV19 to TRBJ2-1; 8 bases fit TRBD2. The specimen was peripheral blood, collected on day 0 of AZD1222 vaccination. The receptor's source is an adult in good health. The CDR3 loop is CASSIDSGSGSLFF. The CDR3 coding sequence is TGTGCCAGTAGTATAGATTCCGGAAGCGGGAGTCTGTTCTTC.